The clone carrying this TCR beta chain was detected a few times. Antigen unknown. V was pared by 7 bases and J by 4 bases, with 9 bases of the junction left unmatched. From germline, CDR1 is SGHTA and CDR2 FQGNSA. The CDR3 loop spans 15 amino acids. The data were obtained in a study of cytomegalovirus exposure and HLA in healthy donors. Study observations and caveats: Available immune exposure information was restricted to CMV serostatus only.

Primers: 60 Vbeta forward and 13 Jbeta reverse. Here immunoSEQ multiplex PCR was the method, and the copy in TCRdb shows in-frame clones only, minus some. The data hold about 140,000 clones, with more than 65% observed a single time. Source material: PBMCs. The chain is built from TRBV7-2 and TRBJ2-7, with 11 bases fitting TRBD2. The receptor's source is a woman aged 25 to 39 in good health and CMV-seronegative. DNA of the CDR3: TGTGCCAGCACCCGAGCCGGGACTAGCGGTTACGAGCAGTACTTC. This codes for CASTRAGTSGYEQYF.